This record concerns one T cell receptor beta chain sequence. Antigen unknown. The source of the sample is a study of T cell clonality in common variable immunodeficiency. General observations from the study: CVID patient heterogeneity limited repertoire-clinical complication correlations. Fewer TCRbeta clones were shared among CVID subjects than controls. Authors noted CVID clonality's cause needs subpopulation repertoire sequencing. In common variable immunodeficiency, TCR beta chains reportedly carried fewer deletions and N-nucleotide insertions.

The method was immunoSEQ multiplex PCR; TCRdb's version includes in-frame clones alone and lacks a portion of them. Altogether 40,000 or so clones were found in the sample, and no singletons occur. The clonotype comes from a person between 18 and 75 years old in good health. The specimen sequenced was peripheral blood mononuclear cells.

CDR3 protein: CASSLAEGLAGEQYF. CDR3 DNA, as far as it was read: TGCGCCAGCAGCTTGGCGGAAGGACTAGCTGGCGAG. The genes are TRBV5-1 and TRBJ2-7; TRBD2 agrees at 8 bases. The read terminates 3 residues ahead of where the CDR3 ends, so the germline J gene completes it. Looked up from germline, CDR1 is SGHRS and CDR2 is YFSETQ. J lost 6 bases, V lost 0 bases, and 8 bases had no gene match. There are 15 residues in the CDR3.